This TCR beta chain emerged from a study of blood T cell repertoires in COVID-19 (dated by TCRdb to 2019 to 2021). For the study in its entirety: Samples covering the acute and convalescent phases of COVID-19 were provided by collaborators in the United States, Italy and Spain. The prospective study material was composed of cDNA or gDNA derived from T cells, B-cell-depleted T cells, or PBMCs. Where available, HLA class I and class II types were obtained from metadata supplied by the sample provider rather than from assay-based typing. The samples were drawn from two sources: the first 160 participants of the ongoing ImmuneRACE study, and over 950 subjects contributed by 6 global collaborators. A freely available public database, intended as a resource for researchers studying the immune response to SARS-CoV-2, is where the repertoires were released. Sample metadata almost always included a de-identified subject ID, COVID-19 status, age in years and sex. Deeply sampled blood TCRbeta repertoires from subjects exposed to, actively infected with, or recovered from COVID-19 were included in the dataset. Study-wide conclusions, independent of this receptor: Clinical and demographic metadata were provided uncurated, with the amount varying by source and participant.

TCRbeta CDR3 regions were amplified from genomic DNA using the immunoSEQ Assay, a bias-controlled multiplex PCR. Regarding the original processing steps: Nucleated cell counts per sample were estimated from amplification of reference gene primers within the assay. Sequence reads were collapsed and filtered to measure the absolute abundance of every unique TCRbeta CDR3 rearrangement. For each sample, productive Simpson clonality was calculated as the square root of Simpson's diversity index across productive rearrangements. TCRdb's version of the immuneACCESS table is confined to in-frame rearrangements and falls short of the full clone set. An unresolved V gene accounts for under half of the shortfall where checked; the remainder is of unknown origin. That table furnishes V, J and clone size, whereas the DNA furnished D and trimming. Present in this sample are approximately 50,000 clones, about nine tenths of which were seen just once. The ten top clones hold approximately 5% of the sample.

In the case of this clone: Its antigen specificity is not known. Base qualities were left out, and no much larger clone turns up one base away.

Each collaborating institution followed its own protocols to collect whole blood in K2EDTA tubes. For TCRbeta analysis, collaborators shipped samples in one of three forms: frozen whole blood, isolated PBMCs, or DNA extracted from either of those sample types. The trim is 4 bases for V and 0 bases for J, with a gap of 16 bases between the germline ends. The germline V gene yields SGHRS for CDR1 and YFSETQ for CDR2. The CDR3 numbers 16 residues from cysteine through phenylalanine. Here the CDR3 DNA is all that survives: 48 bases in frame from base 1. Input material: peripheral blood. Recombination joined TRBV5-1 with TRBJ1-1; the D gene cannot be named for sure. This receptor was taken from a man aged 65 to 85 with acute or convalescent COVID-19. The encoded CDR3 is CASSPTSQRMNTEAFF. The nucleotide sequence reads TGCGCCAGCAGCCCCACTTCTCAGCGAATGAACACTGAAGCTTTCTTT. When the CDR3 is completed using the reference TRBV5-1 and TRBJ1-1 genes on either side, the full variable domain is KAGVTQTPRYLIKTRGQQVTLSCSPISGHRSVSWYQQTPGQGLQFLFEYFSETQRNKGNFPGRFSGRQFSNSRSEMNVSTLELGDSALYLCASSPTSQRMNTEAFFGQGTRLTVV.